The 20 T cell receptor beta chains reported below all come from one sample, sequenced in a study of sequential checkpoint blockade in melanoma (dated by TCRdb to between 2019 and 2020). The treatment or condition label here, explained by the study, means: randomized to nivolumab then ipilimumab (arm A) or the reverse (arm B). The receptor library was made with the immunoSEQ multiplex PCR assay. The table was pulled from immuneACCESS by TCRdb, which kept in-frame rearrangements only. Such tables lose some clones; where checked, under half of the loss comes from unresolved V genes, and the rest has no known cause. In all, the sample holds about 4,900 clones, and 34% of those were seen once. 10% to 15% of the sample comes from the top ten. The source was tumor tissue (inferred from file names), collected from a patient given nivolumab and ipilimumab in sequence. The receptors originated from a human donor with melanoma.

This chain connects TRBV30 to TRBJ2-3; tentative D call: TRBD1 (5 bases). Germline values: CDR1 GTSNPN, CDR2 SVGIG (reference sequence). The CDR3 contains 14 residues. Trimming left V 5 bases short and J 1 base short, with 13 bases between. The DNA of the CDR3 is TGTGCCTGGGGGTTAGGCAGGGGCACAGATACGCAGTATTTT. It codes for CAWGLGRGTDTQYF.

V is TRBV30 and J is TRBJ2-3, with 7 bases aligning to TRBD1. With V trimmed by 2 bases and J by 6 bases, 2 bases remained unmatched. The CDR3 covers 12 residues. In germline, CDR1 is GTSNPN, CDR2 SVGIG (reference sequence). CDR3 sequence (DNA): TGTGCCTGGAGTAAGGGGGCGGATACGCAGTATTTT. This sequence encodes CAWSKGADTQYF.

The V gene is TRBV6-8, the J gene TRBJ2-2; 7 nucleotides agree with TRBD1. Trimming took 8 bases from V and 6 from J; bases not matched to a gene: 6. CDR1 MNHGY and CDR2 SAAAGT come from the germline V gene. The CDR3 covers 13 residues. CDR3 in amino acids: CASEGAAPGELFF. Here the CDR3 DNA reads TGTGCCAGCGAGGGGGCAGCTCCCGGGGAGCTGTTTTTT.

This clone was seen many times. The rearrangement joins TRBV11-3 to TRBJ1-3, with D hard to call. Trimming took off 8 bases at V and 7 bases at J, with 30 bases between the two ends. This CDR3 has 18 residues. Germline V gene data show CDR1 as SGHNT and CDR2 as YENEEA. CDR3 residues: CASGSGGVAGLRPNTIYF. The CDR3 nucleotides are TGTGCCAGCGGATCCGGCGGGGTTGCTGGTCTGCGGCCGAACACCATATATTTT.

V and J are TRBV19 and TRBJ2-1; 9 positions agree with TRBD2. J was trimmed by 9 bases and V by 5 bases; bases with no gene match: 5. Germline CDR1 and CDR2: LNHDA and SQIVND (reference sequence). This CDR3 has 13 amino acids. This chain's CDR3 is CASSSNSGSEQFF. CDR3 DNA sequence: TGTGCCAGTAGTTCCAATAGCGGGAGTGAGCAGTTCTTC.

DNA of the CDR3: TGTGCCAGCAGGGGACTAGAACCGTGGAATACGCAGTATTTT. Protein sequence: CASRGLEPWNTQYF. The gene calls are TRBV6-8 and TRBJ2-3, with 8 bases fitting TRBD2. With V trimmed by 6 bases and J by 7 bases, 9 bases remained unmatched. CDR1 MNHGY and CDR2 SAAAGT come from the germline V gene. CDR3 length equals 14 residues.

The CDR3 spells CASSEQGFDGYTF. In DNA, the CDR3 is TGCGCCAGCAGTGAACAAGGCTTTGATGGCTACACCTTC. This chain joins TRBV10-2 and TRBJ1-2; D uncertain. CDR1 and CDR2 (germline): WSHSY, SAAADI. CDR3 size: 13 residues. V lost 3 bases and J lost 6, with 11 bases in between.

The V gene is TRBV18, the J gene TRBJ1-1; D is perhaps TRBD1 (5 bases). V was trimmed by 1 base and J by 10 bases, leaving 19 bases between them. Germline values: CDR1 KGHSH, CDR2 LQKENI. The CDR3 length is 15 residues. The chain's CDR3 is CASSPQGNWSPAAFF. The CDR3 DNA reads TGTGCCAGCTCACCACAGGGGAACTGGTCCCCAGCAGCTTTCTTT.

The chain links TRBV2 to TRBJ2-1; 14 nucleotides align to TRBD2. This CDR3 is 16 amino acids long. In germline, CDR1 is SNHLY, CDR2 FYNNEI. The V gene end was trimmed by 6 bases and the J gene end by 7 bases; junction bases not matched to a gene: 8. The CDR3 DNA reads as TGTGCCAGCAGCCAACGGACTAGCGGGGGGCGAAATGAGCAGTTCTTC. It translates to CASSQRTSGGRNEQFF.

Only a few counts were recorded for this clone. V is TRBV18 and J is TRBJ1-1; D not certain. V shed 3 bases and J shed 2 bases, with 7 bases lying between them. This CDR3 has 13 amino acids. Germline V gives CDR1 KGHSH, CDR2 LQKENI. CDR3 sequence reads: CASSPQKNTEAFF. The CDR3 nucleotides are TGTGCCAGCTCACCGCAGAAAAACACTGAAGCTTTCTTT.

V gene TRBV19 combines with J gene TRBJ2-1, with 14 nucleotides matching TRBD2. Germline CDR1 is LNHDA and CDR2 is SQIVND (reference sequence). The ends lost 0 bases at V and 8 bases at J; junction bases unmatched: 6. The CDR3 has 17 amino acids. The CDR3 loop is CASSIETSGGVGDEQFF. The CDR3 DNA reads as TGTGCCAGTAGTATAGAGACTAGCGGGGGGGTCGGCGATGAGCAGTTCTTC.

The rearrangement joins TRBV11-3 to TRBJ2-5; TRBD1 aligns across 7 bases. The CDR3 contains 15 residues. The V and J ends lost 4 bases and 5 bases, in that order; junction bases with no gene match: 10. CDR1 and CDR2 from the germline V gene are SGHNT and YENEEA. The CDR3 region is CASSWRQGSGETQYF. The CDR3 nucleotides read TGTGCCAGCAGCTGGAGACAGGGTTCGGGCGAGACCCAGTACTTC.

V usage is TRBV6-8 and J usage is TRBJ2-6; no clear D gene. Trimming shortened V by 0 bases and J by 0 bases, and 9 bases separated the two germline ends. The CDR3 totals 17 residues. From germline, CDR1 is MNHGY and CDR2 SAAAGT. This CDR3 is CASSYSELSSGANVLTF. The CDR3 bases are TGTGCCAGCAGTTACTCCGAGCTTAGCTCTGGGGCCAACGTCCTGACTTTC.

This clone was detected only a few times. V is TRBV19 and J is TRBJ2-2; D unresolved. V lost 2 bases and J lost 6, with 7 bases in between. Germline assignment: CDR1 LNHDA and CDR2 SQIVND (reference sequence). The CDR3 sequence is 13 residues long. The CDR3 is CASSIQSAGELFF. In nucleotides, the CDR3 is TGTGCCAGTAGTATACAGTCCGCCGGGGAGCTGTTTTTT.

The chain couples TRBV16 to TRBJ2-5; D uncertain. CDR1 and CDR2 from the germline V gene are KGHSY and FQNENV. With 3 bases removed from V and 4 bases from J, the gap between germline ends came to 15 bases. The CDR3 consists of 15 residues. CDR3 sequence reads: CASSQLSLGGETQYF. The CDR3 DNA reads TGTGCCAGCAGCCAGTTATCGCTGGGCGGAGAGACCCAGTACTTC.

The V gene is TRBV5-1, the J gene TRBJ2-3; 7 bases are a match to TRBD1. The CDR3 length is 15 residues. J lost 0 bases, V lost 2 bases, and 3 bases had no gene match. Germline V gene data show CDR1 as SGHRS and CDR2 as YFSETQ. The CDR3: CASSLQGPSTDTQYF. The CDR3 coding sequence is TGCGCCAGCAGCTTACAGGGGCCCAGCACAGATACGCAGTATTTT.

This clone was found a few times. The CDR3 is CASSVDSPRTGELFF. CDR3 in DNA: TGTGCCAGCAGTGTTGACAGTCCGAGGACCGGGGAGCTGTTTTTT. The chain links TRBV6-8 to TRBJ2-2; a possible D gene is TRBD1 (5 bases). V shed 5 bases and J shed 5 bases, with 15 bases lying between them. The CDR3 contains 15 residues. Per germline, CDR1 MNHGY and CDR2 SAAAGT.

This sequence joins TRBV23-1 and TRBJ2-5; D not resolved. TRBV23-1 is assigned to the ORF class and has an uncertain function. Trimming stripped 4 bases from V and 7 bases from J, with 22 bases between. This CDR3 region has 16 residues. CDR3 sequence: CASSPYPPYSIATQYF. The CDR3 coding sequence is TGCGCCAGCAGTCCCTACCCCCCTTATTCCATTGCGACCCAGTACTTC.

This clone has just a few counts. The chain has TRBV5-1 and TRBJ1-1; D may be TRBD1 (5 bases). V was pared by 4 bases and J by 0 bases, with 16 bases between. The germline gives CDR1 SGHRS, CDR2 YFSETQ. CDR3 length equals 16 residues. The CDR3 DNA follows: TGCGCCAGCAGCGGAGCCCCGGGACTGGTGAACACTGAAGCTTTCTTT. It codes for CASSGAPGLVNTEAFF. The full variable domain, completed using reference TRBV5-1 and TRBJ1-1, is KAGVTQTPRYLIKTRGQQVTLSCSPISGHRSVSWYQQTPGQGLQFLFEYFSETQRNKGNFPGRFSGRQFSNSRSEMNVSTLELGDSALYLCASSGAPGLVNTEAFFGQGTRLTVV.

V usage is TRBV5-1 and J usage is TRBJ1-5; D might be TRBD1 (5 bases). Germline lookup yields CDR1 SGHRS and CDR2 YFSETQ. Trimming took 0 bases from V and 3 from J, leaving 10 bases between them. The CDR3 consists of 15 residues. The CDR3 nucleotides read TGCGCCAGCAGCTTGGGAGGGGCCCTCAATCAGCCCCAGCATTTT. This gives the protein CASSLGGALNQPQHF.